The 8 T cell receptor beta chains listed next were all sequenced from one sample in a study of shared clonotypes between healthy human individuals. Using immunoSEQ multiplex PCR, the repertoire was profiled, and TCRdb retains in-frame clones only, with some absent. The repertoire holds 2 million to 2.5 million clones, with roughly 92% as singletons. Input material: naive CD4+ T cells from PBMCs. The subset: CD45RA+ positively selected. Source of these receptors: a young man in good health. Some clones in this sample may be carry-over from other donors' samples.

This chain joins TRBV14 and TRBJ2-7, with 8 positions matching TRBD2. The CDR3 sequence is 13 residues long. V dropped 1 base and J dropped 6; count of bases not matched to a gene: 2. The germline V gene has CDR1 SGHDN and CDR2 FVKESK. The CDR3: CASSQAGTSEQYF. DNA for the CDR3: TGTGCCAGCAGCCAAGCAGGGACTAGCGAGCAGTACTTC.

The rearrangement uses TRBV7-2 and TRBJ2-6, with D uncertain. CDR3 length equals 15 residues. V was shortened by 6 bases and J by 1 base, with 10 bases between the two germline ends. Germline V lookup: CDR1 SGHTA, CDR2 FQGNSA. Written as DNA, the CDR3 is TGTGCCAGCAGTCGACTTCAATCTGGGGCCAACGTCCTGACTTTC. Translated: CASSRLQSGANVLTF.

The chain combines TRBV28 with TRBJ2-7; 7 bases are a match to TRBD2. The CDR3 totals 12 residues. The trim removed 9 bases at V and 7 bases at J, leaving 9 bases unmatched. Germline-derived CDR1 and CDR2 are MDHEN and SYDVKM. The CDR3 DNA is TGTGCCAGTAGGTTGGGGGGAGGGGAGCAGTACTTC. This encodes CASRLGGGEQYF.

This rearrangement joins TRBV2 to TRBJ2-4, with TRBD2 matching 11 bases. Germline V gene sequence: CDR1 SNHLY, CDR2 FYNNEI. V dropped 3 bases and J dropped 0; count of bases not matched to a gene: 4. CDR3 length equals 17 residues. CDR3 amino acids: CASSDPGLAVAKNIQYF. The CDR3 DNA reads as TGTGCCAGCAGTGACCCGGGACTAGCGGTAGCCAAAAACATTCAGTACTTC.

J is TRBJ1-2 and V is TRBV4-1; TRBD1 aligns across 7 bases. CDR1 and CDR2 (germline): MGHRA, YSYEKL. Losses at the gene ends were 1 base for V and 5 bases for J; bases not matched to a gene: 4. The CDR3 runs to 14 residues. The CDR3 region is CASSQGGQPYGYTF. CDR3 DNA sequence: TGCGCCAGCAGCCAAGGGGGACAGCCTTATGGCTACACCTTC.

This rearrangement joins TRBV5-1 to TRBJ2-1, with TRBD2 matching over 14 bases. From germline, CDR1 is SGHRS and CDR2 YFSETQ. With 3 bases clipped from V and 5 bases from J, the junction kept 4 bases outside the gene matches. The length of the CDR3 is 16 residues. The chain's CDR3 is CASSYEGLAGDNEQFF. For the CDR3, the DNA is TGCGCCAGCAGCTACGAGGGACTAGCGGGAGACAATGAGCAGTTCTTC. Filled out from reference TRBV5-1 and TRBJ2-1, the complete variable domain reads KAGVTQTPRYLIKTRGQQVTLSCSPISGHRSVSWYQQTPGQGLQFLFEYFSETQRNKGNFPGRFSGRQFSNSRSEMNVSTLELGDSALYLCASSYEGLAGDNEQFFGPGTRLTVL.

V usage is TRBV5-3 and J usage is TRBJ1-4; the D gene is possibly TRBD1 (5 bases). TRBV5-3 is an ORF, with its function uncertain. This CDR3 has 13 residues. V lost 7 bases and J 1 base, leaving 8 bases between the germline ends. The CDR3 DNA follows: TGTGCCAGACGAGGGGAAACTAATGAAAAACTGTTTTTT. Translating gives CARRGETNEKLFF.

V is TRBV28 and J is TRBJ2-3; D is ambiguous. V lost 5 bases and J 5 bases, leaving 2 bases between the germline ends. Germline-derived CDR1 and CDR2 are MDHEN and SYDVKM. The CDR3 runs to 10 residues. The CDR3 sequence: CASSEDTQYF. In DNA, the CDR3 is TGTGCCAGCAGTGAAGATACGCAGTATTTT. Using reference TRBV28 and TRBJ2-3 for the parts outside the CDR3, the full variable domain is DVKVTQSSRYLVKRTGEKVFLECVQDMDHENMFWYRQDPGLGLRLIYFSYDVKMKEKGDIPEGYSVSREKKERFSLILESASTNQTSMYLCASSEDTQYFGPGTRLTVL.